The 14 T cell receptor beta chains below were found in one sample sequenced in a study of monozygotic twins with inflammatory bowel disease. TCRdb re-called the 5' RACE reads and gives one entry per CDR3 protein, without DNA. The sample includes about 300,000 distinct CDR3 sequences. The sample was blood. The receptors come from a human donor with ulcerative colitis or Crohn's disease, or a healthy co-twin of an affected twin (not recorded which).

J is TRBJ2-5 and V is TRBV18; TCRdb names TRBD1, which stays unverified in the absence of DNA. This CDR3 is 14 amino acids long. In germline, CDR1 is KGHSH, CDR2 LQKENI. The CDR3: CASSPTVTRETQYF.

The V and J genes are TRBV18 and TRBJ1-4; TCRdb picks TRBD1, but there is no DNA to check that call. CDR3 length: 15 residues. CDR1 and CDR2 from the germline V gene are KGHSH and LQKENI. CDR3 sequence: CASSSDRGPFEKLFF.

The chain couples TRBV7-6 to TRBJ2-2; as DNA is missing, the TRBD1 call by TCRdb cannot be tested. The germline CDR1 and CDR2 sequences are SGHVS and FNYEAQ. This CDR3 has 18 amino acids. The CDR3: CASSLEAKTGSHAGELFF. The variable domain in full, with the rest retrieved from reference TRBV7-6 and TRBJ2-2, is GAGVSQSPRYKVTKRGQDVALRCDPISGHVSLYWYRQALGQGPEFLTYFNYEAQQDKSGLPNDRFSAERPEGSISTLTIQRTEQRDSAMYRCASSLEAKTGSHAGELFFGEGSRLTVL.

The chain uses TRBV4-3 and TRBJ2-7; TCRdb gives TRBD1 as the D gene, but with no DNA this cannot be confirmed. The CDR3 loop spans 15 amino acids. Germline V gene lookup returns CDR1 LGHNA and CDR2 YSLEER. CDR3 residues: CASSQDWDRAYEQYF.

The chain is built from TRBV3-1 and TRBJ2-2; TCRdb reports TRBD2, a call that lacks DNA to check it against. CDR3 size: 19 residues. CDR1 LGHDT and CDR2 YNNKEL come from the germline V gene (reference sequence). This CDR3 reads CASSPWTSGRASGTGELFF.

This chain joins TRBV6-5 and TRBJ2-1; TCRdb's assignment of TRBD2 cannot be checked, as there is no DNA. CDR3 length: 16 amino acids. The germline V gene has CDR1 MNHEY and CDR2 SVGAGI. CDR3 region: CASSYPGRGGKNEQFF.

V is TRBV19 and J is TRBJ2-1; TCRdb indicates TRBD1, and absent DNA this call remains unverified. In germline, CDR1 is LNHDA, CDR2 SQIVND (reference sequence). This CDR3 has 14 residues. The CDR3 is CASSITYRGNEQFF.

The rearrangement links TRBV6-5 to TRBJ2-3; the D gene TCRdb calls, TRBD1, cannot be checked with no DNA. This CDR3 comprises 14 residues. Per germline, CDR1 MNHEY and CDR2 SVGAGI. This chain's CDR3 is CASSFGQRGNTQYF.

The genes are TRBV7-8 and TRBJ2-1; TCRdb selects TRBD1, and the lack of DNA leaves this call unchecked. This CDR3 has 13 residues. Germline V gene data show CDR1 as SGHVS and CDR2 as FQNEAQ. CDR3 sequence: CASSTGTNPGQFF.

The gene calls are TRBV7-2 and TRBJ1-3; TCRdb's D gene call, TRBD1, goes unchecked for lack of DNA. The CDR3 is made up of 16 amino acids. CDR1 is SGHTA and CDR2 is FQGNSA in the germline V gene. The CDR3 spells CASSGQDTISGNTIYF.

This chain links TRBV18 with TRBJ1-5; the D call from TCRdb, TRBD1, cannot be confirmed without DNA. Germline CDR1 KGHSH, CDR2 LQKENI. This CDR3 contains 13 residues. CDR3 sequence: CASSRTTDQPQHF. Variable domain in full (rest from reference TRBV18 and TRBJ1-5): NAGVMQNPRHLVRRRGQEARLRCSPMKGHSHVYWYRQLPEEGLKFMVYLQKENIIDESGMPKERFSAEFPKEGPSILRIQQVVRGDSAAYFCASSRTTDQPQHFGDGTRLSIL.

The chain uses TRBV9 and TRBJ2-2. Looked up from germline, CDR1 is SGDLS and CDR2 is YYNGEE. The CDR3 length is 15 residues. The CDR3 here is CASSVAGATPGELFF.

V usage is TRBV19 and J usage is TRBJ2-1; absent DNA, TCRdb's TRBD2 call cannot be checked. The CDR3 is 20 amino acids. Germline assignment: CDR1 LNHDA and CDR2 SQIVND (reference sequence). CDR3 protein: CASSTRGVAGGLDLYNEQFF.

The chain has TRBV18 and TRBJ2-7; TCRdb picks TRBD1, but there is no DNA to check that call. Germline V gene data show CDR1 as KGHSH and CDR2 as LQKENI. The CDR3 is made up of 13 amino acids. The CDR3 protein is CASSPPDRGEQYF.